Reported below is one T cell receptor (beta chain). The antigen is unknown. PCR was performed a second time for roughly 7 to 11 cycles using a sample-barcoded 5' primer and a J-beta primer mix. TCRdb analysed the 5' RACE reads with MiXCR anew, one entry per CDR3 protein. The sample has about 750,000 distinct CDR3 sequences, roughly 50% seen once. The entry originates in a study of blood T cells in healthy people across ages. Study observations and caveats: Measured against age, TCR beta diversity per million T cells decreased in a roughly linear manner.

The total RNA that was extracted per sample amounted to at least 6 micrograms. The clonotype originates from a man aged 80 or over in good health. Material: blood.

The CDR3 protein is CSARDSQVTSNGYTF. CDR3 nucleotide sequence: TGCAGTGCTAGAGATTCACAGGTAACATCGAATGGCTACACCTTC. The V and J genes are TRBV20-1 and TRBJ1-2, with a tentative D call TRBD1 (5 bases). The CDR3 is 15 amino acids. Germline V lookup: CDR1 DFQATT, CDR2 SNEGSKA (reference sequence). V lost 0 bases and J 6 bases, leaving 17 bases between the germline ends.